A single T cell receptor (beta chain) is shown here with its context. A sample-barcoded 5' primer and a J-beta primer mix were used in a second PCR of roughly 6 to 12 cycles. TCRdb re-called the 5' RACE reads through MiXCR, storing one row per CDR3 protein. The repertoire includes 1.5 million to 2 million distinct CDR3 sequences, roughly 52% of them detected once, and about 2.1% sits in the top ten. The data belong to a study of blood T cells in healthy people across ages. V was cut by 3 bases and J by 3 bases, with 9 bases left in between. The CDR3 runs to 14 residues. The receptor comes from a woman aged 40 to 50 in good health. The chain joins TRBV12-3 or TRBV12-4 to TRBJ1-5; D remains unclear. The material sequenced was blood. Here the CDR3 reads CASSFQSFNQPQHF. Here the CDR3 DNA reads TGTGCCAGCAGTTTCCAGTCCTTCAATCAGCCCCAGCATTTT.